These T cell receptor beta chains were read from a single sample in a study of monozygotic twins with cystic fibrosis. Method: immunoSEQ multiplex PCR; TCRdb's copy keeps in-frame clones and lacks some. The data hold just over 35,000 clones, with just over 90% observed a single time. The sequenced material came from blood. The receptors stem from a boy aged 2 to 10 with cystic fibrosis. The CDR3 runs from the conserved cysteine through the conserved F or W. Each record gives: V gene, J gene, CDR3 protein.

V gene: TRBV19
J gene: TRBJ2-2
CDR3 protein: CASSSGQTSNTGELFF

V gene: TRBV15
J gene: TRBJ2-7
CDR3 protein: CATSQFYEQYF

V gene: TRBV4-3
J gene: TRBJ1-2
CDR3 protein: CASSQDRANKANGYTF

V gene: TRBV10-2
J gene: TRBJ1-4
CDR3 protein: CASRWRPNEKLFF

V gene: TRBV11-2
J gene: TRBJ1-6
CDR3 protein: CASSLDRAAPLHF

V gene: TRBV27
J gene: TRBJ2-1
CDR3 protein: CASSLFGQGGMGLNEQFF

V gene: TRBV10-3
J gene: TRBJ2-2
CDR3 protein: CAISPSGENTGELFF

V gene: TRBV5-1
J gene: TRBJ1-2
CDR3 protein: CASSPGQGWGYTF

V gene: TRBV2
J gene: TRBJ1-4
CDR3 protein: CASRELGLNEKLFF

V gene: TRBV18
J gene: TRBJ1-1
CDR3 protein: CASSPPGGNAFF

V gene: TRBV7-6
J gene: TRBJ1-6
CDR3 protein: CASSLENGGSSPLHF

V gene: TRBV4-3
J gene: TRBJ1-2
CDR3 protein: CASSQVTGGAGGYTF

V gene: TRBV6-5
J gene: TRBJ1-6
CDR3 protein: CASSTGGDSPLHF

V gene: TRBV5-1
J gene: TRBJ2-3
CDR3 protein: CASSPGTGSITDTQYF

V gene: TRBV13
J gene: TRBJ2-1
CDR3 protein: CASSPGLRVGGSQFDEQFF

V gene: TRBV7-2
J gene: TRBJ2-7
CDR3 protein: CASSLDRDYTYEQYF

V gene: TRBV6-5
J gene: TRBJ1-3
CDR3 protein: CASSYGGFFAGNTIYF

V gene: TRBV4-1
J gene: TRBJ1-5
CDR3 protein: CASSQDLSGNRPQHF

V gene: TRBV29-1
J gene: TRBJ1-5
CDR3 protein: CSAGQGANQPQHF

V gene: TRBV27
J gene: TRBJ2-7
CDR3 protein: CASSSSPRGGYEQYF

V gene: TRBV19
J gene: TRBJ2-3
CDR3 protein: CASQATSGGPDTQYF

V gene: TRBV6-7
J gene: TRBJ1-4
CDR3 protein: CASSYCRDRGLGEKLFF